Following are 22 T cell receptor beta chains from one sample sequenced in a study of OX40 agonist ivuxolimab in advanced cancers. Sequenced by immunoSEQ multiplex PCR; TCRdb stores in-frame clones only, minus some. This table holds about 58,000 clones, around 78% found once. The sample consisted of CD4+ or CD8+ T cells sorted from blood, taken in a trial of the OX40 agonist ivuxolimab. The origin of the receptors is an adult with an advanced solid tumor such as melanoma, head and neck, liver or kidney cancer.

CDR3 loop: CAISVRTGGADTQYF. The CDR3 DNA follows: TGTGCCATCAGTGTGAGGACAGGGGGAGCAGATACGCAGTATTTT. This chain uses TRBV10-3 with TRBJ2-3, with 10 bases identical to TRBD1. V shed 4 bases and J 4 bases; nucleotides not matched to a gene: 5. Germline loops: CDR1 ENHRY, CDR2 SYGVKD. The CDR3 is 15 amino acids.

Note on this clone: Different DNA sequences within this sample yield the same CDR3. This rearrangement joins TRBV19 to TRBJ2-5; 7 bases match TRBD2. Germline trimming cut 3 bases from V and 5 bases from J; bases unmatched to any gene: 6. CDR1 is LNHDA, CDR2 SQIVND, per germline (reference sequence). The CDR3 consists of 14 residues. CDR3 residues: CASSIRAGEETQYF. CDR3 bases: TGTGCCAGTAGTATTCGGGCGGGGGAGGAGACCCAGTACTTC.

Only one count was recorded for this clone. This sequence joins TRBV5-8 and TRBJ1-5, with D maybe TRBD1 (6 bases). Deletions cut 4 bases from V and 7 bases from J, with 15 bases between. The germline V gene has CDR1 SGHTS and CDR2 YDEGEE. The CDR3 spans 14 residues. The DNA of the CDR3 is TGTGCCAGCAGCCCACAGGGTTTCACACAGCCCCAGCATTTT. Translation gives CASSPQGFTQPQHF.

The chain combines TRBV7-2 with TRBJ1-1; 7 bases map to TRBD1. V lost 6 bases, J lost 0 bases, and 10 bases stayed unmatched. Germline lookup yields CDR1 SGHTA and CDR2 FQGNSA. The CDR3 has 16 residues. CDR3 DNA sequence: TGTGCCAGCAGTTGGAGACAGGGAAGAGTGAACACTGAAGCTTTCTTT. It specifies CASSWRQGRVNTEAFF.

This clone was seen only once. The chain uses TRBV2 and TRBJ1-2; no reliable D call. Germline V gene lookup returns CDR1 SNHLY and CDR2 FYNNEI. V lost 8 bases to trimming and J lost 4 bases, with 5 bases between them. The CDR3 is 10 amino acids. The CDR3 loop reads CASLFYGYTF. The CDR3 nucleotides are TGTGCCAGCCTTTTCTATGGCTACACCTTC.

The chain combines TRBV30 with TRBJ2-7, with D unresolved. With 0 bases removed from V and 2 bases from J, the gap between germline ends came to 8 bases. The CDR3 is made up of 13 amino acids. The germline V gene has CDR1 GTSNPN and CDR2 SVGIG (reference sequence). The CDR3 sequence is CAWSVPGPYEQYF. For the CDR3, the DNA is TGTGCCTGGAGTGTTCCCGGTCCCTACGAGCAGTACTTC.

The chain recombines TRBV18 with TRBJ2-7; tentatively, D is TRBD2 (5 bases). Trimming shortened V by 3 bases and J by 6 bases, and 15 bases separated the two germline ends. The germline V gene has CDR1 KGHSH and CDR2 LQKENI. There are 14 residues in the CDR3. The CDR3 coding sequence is TGTGCCAGCTCACCCCGGGATTCTCAGAGCGAGCAGTACTTC. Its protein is CASSPRDSQSEQYF.

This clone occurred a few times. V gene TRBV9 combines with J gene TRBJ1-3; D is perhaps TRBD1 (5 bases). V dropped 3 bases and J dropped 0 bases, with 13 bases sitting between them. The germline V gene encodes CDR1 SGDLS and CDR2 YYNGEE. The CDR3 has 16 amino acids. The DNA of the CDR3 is TGTGCCAGCAGCGAGACGACAGCTTACTCTGGAAACACCATATATTTT. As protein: CASSETTAYSGNTIYF. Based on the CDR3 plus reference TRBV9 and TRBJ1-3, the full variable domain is DSGVTQTPKHLITATGQRVTLRCSPRSGDLSVYWYQQSLDQGLQFLIQYYNGEERAKGNILERFSAQQFPDLHSELNLSSLELGDSALYFCASSETTAYSGNTIYFGEGSWLTVV.

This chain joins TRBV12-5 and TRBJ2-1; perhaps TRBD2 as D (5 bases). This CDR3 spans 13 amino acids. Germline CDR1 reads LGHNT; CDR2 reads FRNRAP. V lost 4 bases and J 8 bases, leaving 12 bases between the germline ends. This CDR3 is CASGSRLAHEQFF. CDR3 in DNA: TGTGCTAGTGGTTCTCGGCTAGCCCATGAGCAGTTCTTC.

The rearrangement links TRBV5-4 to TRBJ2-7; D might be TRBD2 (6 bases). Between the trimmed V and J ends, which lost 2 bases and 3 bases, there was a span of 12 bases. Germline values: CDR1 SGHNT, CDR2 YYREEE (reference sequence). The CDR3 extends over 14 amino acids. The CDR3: CASSFGGAYYEQYF. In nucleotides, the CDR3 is TGTGCCAGCAGCTTCGGAGGGGCCTACTACGAGCAGTACTTC.

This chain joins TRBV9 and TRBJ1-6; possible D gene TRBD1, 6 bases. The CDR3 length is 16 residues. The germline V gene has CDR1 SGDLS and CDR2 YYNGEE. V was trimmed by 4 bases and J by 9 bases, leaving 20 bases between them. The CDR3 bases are TGTGCCAGCAGCCGAAGGGAACAGGGAGGAGGTTCACCCCTCCACTTT. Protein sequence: CASSRREQGGGSPLHF.

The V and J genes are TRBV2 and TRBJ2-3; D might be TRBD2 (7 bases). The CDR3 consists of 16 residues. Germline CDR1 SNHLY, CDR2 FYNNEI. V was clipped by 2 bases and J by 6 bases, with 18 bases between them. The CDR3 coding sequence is TGTGCCAGCAGTGAAAACGCGGGGGCAATAGGGGATACGCAGTATTTT. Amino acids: CASSENAGAIGDTQYF.

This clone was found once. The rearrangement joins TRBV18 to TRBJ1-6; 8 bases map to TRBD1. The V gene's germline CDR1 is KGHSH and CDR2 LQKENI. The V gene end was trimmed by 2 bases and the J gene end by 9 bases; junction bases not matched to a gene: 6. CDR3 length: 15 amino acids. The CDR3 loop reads CASSPSAGGSSPLHF. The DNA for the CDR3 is TGTGCCAGCTCACCATCGGCAGGGGGCAGTTCACCCCTCCACTTT.

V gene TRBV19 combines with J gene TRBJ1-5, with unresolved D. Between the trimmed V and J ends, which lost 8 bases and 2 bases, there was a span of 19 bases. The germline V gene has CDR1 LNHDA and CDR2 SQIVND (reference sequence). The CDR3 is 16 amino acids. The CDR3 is CASETSGMFGNQPQHF. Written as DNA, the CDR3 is TGTGCCAGTGAAACATCGGGCATGTTTGGCAATCAGCCCCAGCATTTT.

CDR3 in amino acids: CASSARARDTQYF. For the CDR3, the DNA is TGCGCCAGCAGCGCCAGGGCCCGCGATACGCAGTATTTT. This sequence joins TRBV5-1 and TRBJ2-3; the D gene is possibly TRBD1 (5 bases). The CDR3 runs to 13 residues. The germline V gene encodes CDR1 SGHRS and CDR2 YFSETQ. Between the trimmed V and J ends, which lost 4 bases and 6 bases, there was a span of 12 bases. Combining the CDR3 with reference TRBV5-1 and TRBJ2-3 gives the whole variable domain KAGVTQTPRYLIKTRGQQVTLSCSPISGHRSVSWYQQTPGQGLQFLFEYFSETQRNKGNFPGRFSGRQFSNSRSEMNVSTLELGDSALYLCASSARARDTQYFGPGTRLTVL.

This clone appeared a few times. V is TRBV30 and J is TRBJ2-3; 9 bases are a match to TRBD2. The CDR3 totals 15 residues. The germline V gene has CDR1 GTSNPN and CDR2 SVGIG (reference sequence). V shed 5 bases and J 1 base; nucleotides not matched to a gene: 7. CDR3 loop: CAWGRRGGRTDTQYF. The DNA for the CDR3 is TGTGCCTGGGGGAGGCGGGGGGGCCGCACAGATACGCAGTATTTT.

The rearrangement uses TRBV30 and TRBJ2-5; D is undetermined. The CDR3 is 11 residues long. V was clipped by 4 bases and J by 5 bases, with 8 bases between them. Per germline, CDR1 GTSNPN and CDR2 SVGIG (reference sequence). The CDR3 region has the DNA TGTGCCTGGACCGCGCGGGAGACCCAGTACTTC. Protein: CAWTARETQYF.

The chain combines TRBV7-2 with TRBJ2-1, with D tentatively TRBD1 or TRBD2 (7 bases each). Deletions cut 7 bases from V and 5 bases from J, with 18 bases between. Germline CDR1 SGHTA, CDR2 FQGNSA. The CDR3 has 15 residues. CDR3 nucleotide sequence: TGTGCCAGCACCCCAGGGGGGGCCGTAGACAATGAGCAGTTCTTC. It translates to CASTPGGAVDNEQFF.

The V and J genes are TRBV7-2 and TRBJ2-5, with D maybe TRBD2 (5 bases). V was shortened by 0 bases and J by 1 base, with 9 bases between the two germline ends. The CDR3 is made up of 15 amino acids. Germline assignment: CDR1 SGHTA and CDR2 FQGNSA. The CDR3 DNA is TGTGCCAGCAGCTTAGCGCTGGGAGTCCAAGAGACCCAGTACTTC. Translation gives CASSLALGVQETQYF.

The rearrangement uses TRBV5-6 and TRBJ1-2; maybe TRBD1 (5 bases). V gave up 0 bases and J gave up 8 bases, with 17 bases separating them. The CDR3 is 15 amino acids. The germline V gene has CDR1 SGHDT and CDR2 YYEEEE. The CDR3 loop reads CASSLEYGAGSGYTF. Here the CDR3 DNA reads TGTGCCAGCAGCTTGGAGTACGGGGCAGGGTCGGGCTACACCTTC.

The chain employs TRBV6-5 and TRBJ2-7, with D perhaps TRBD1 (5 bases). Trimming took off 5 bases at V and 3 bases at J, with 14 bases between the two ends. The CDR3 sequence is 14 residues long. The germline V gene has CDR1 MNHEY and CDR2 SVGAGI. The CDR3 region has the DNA TGTGCCAGCAGTCACAGACAGACCCGCTACGAGCAGTACTTC. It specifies CASSHRQTRYEQYF.

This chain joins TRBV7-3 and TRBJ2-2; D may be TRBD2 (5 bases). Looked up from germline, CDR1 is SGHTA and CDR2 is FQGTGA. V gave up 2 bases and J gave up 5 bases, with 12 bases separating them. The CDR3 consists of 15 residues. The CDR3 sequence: CASSLDGRVTGELFF. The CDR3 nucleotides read TGTGCCAGCAGCTTAGACGGGCGGGTGACCGGGGAGCTGTTTTTT.